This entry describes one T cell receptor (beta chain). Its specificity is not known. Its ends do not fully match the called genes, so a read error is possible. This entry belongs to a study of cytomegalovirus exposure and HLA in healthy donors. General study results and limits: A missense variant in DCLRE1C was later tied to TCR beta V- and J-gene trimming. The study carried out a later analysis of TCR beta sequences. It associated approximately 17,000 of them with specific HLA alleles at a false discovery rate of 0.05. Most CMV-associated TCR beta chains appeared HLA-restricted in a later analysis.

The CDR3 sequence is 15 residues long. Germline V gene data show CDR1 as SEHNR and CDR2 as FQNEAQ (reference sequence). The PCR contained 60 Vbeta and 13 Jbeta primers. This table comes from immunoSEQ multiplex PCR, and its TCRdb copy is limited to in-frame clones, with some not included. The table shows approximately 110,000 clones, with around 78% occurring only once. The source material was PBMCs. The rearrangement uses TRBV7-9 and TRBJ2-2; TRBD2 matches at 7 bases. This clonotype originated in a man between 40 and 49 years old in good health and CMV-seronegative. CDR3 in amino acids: CSSSLGRVRTGELFF. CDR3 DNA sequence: TGTTCCAGCAGCTTAGGGAGGGTACGGACCGGGGAGCTGTTTTTT. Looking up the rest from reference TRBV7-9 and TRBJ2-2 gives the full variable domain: DTGVSQNPRHKITKRGQNVTFRCDPISEHNRLYWYRQTLGQGPEFLTYFQNEAQLEKSRLLSDRFSAERPKGSFSTLEIQRTEQGDSAMYLCSSSLGRVRTGELFFGEGSRLTVL.